The 19 T cell receptor beta chains presented below share a single source sample, sequenced in a study of blood T cell repertoires in COVID-19. Repertoires were generated with immunoSEQ multiplex PCR, while TCRdb's copy carries only in-frame clones and drops some. The repertoire has 200,000 or so clones, 86% of them found once; the top ten carry more than 5.5%. Sequenced input: peripheral blood. These receptors were taken from a man of 80 years or more with acute or convalescent COVID-19.

As regards this clone: Within the sample, other DNA sequences also encode this same CDR3. The rearrangement uses TRBV5-1 and TRBJ2-1; 9 positions agree with TRBD2. Trimming at V came to 4 bases and at J to 4 bases, leaving 6 bases not matched to a gene. Germline loops: CDR1 SGHRS, CDR2 YFSETQ. The CDR3 runs 15 residues. The CDR3 DNA sequence: TGCGCCAGCAGCCTTACTAGCGGGCGTTACAATGAGCAGTTCTTC. Amino acids: CASSLTSGRYNEQFF.

The J gene is TRBJ2-1, the V gene TRBV5-1; 9 bases line up with TRBD2. Germline V gene sequence: CDR1 SGHRS, CDR2 YFSETQ. The CDR3 runs to 15 residues. The V segment lost 0 bases and the J segment 6 bases; nucleotides outside the gene matches: 4. CDR3: CASSLVLAGPNEQFF. The CDR3 DNA follows: TGCGCCAGCAGCTTGGTTCTAGCGGGACCCAATGAGCAGTTCTTC.

This chain links TRBV18 with TRBJ2-5; 10 bases match TRBD2. The CDR3 runs to 16 residues. Germline loops: CDR1 KGHSH, CDR2 LQKENI. Unmatched junction bases numbered 5, after V lost 0 bases and J lost 4 bases. CDR3 loop: CASSPPSGRAPETQYF. As DNA, the CDR3 is TGTGCCAGCTCACCACCCAGCGGGAGGGCCCCAGAGACCCAGTACTTC.

The chain links TRBV5-1 to TRBJ2-3; 10 nucleotides line up with TRBD2. The CDR3 length is 21 residues. Germline V gives CDR1 SGHRS, CDR2 YFSETQ. CDR3 loop: CPRRGGGLTSGTSVVTDTQYF. As DNA, the CDR3 is TGCCCCCGCCGCGGGGGGGGCCTTACTAGCGGGACAAGTGTCGTGACAGATACGCAGTATTTT.

This chain links TRBV30 with TRBJ2-1; TRBD2 matches at 14 bases. The CDR3 totals 14 residues. Germline V lookup: CDR1 GTSNPN, CDR2 SVGIG (reference sequence). The CDR3 reads CAGGLAGVANEQFF. CDR3 coding DNA: TGTGCTGGGGGACTAGCGGGAGTCGCCAATGAGCAGTTCTTC.

This chain joins TRBV28 and TRBJ1-2; TRBD1 aligns across 9 bases. This CDR3 contains 15 residues. Germline trimming cut 6 bases from V and 3 bases from J; bases unmatched to any gene: 8. Germline CDR1 MDHEN, CDR2 SYDVKM. The CDR3 nucleotides read TGTGCCAGCAGAGCCCCGGGACAGGGCCACTATGGCTACACCTTC. Translated, it gives CASRAPGQGHYGYTF.

V and J are TRBV29-1 and TRBJ1-2, with D possibly being TRBD1 (6 bases). V lost 5 bases and J 3 bases, leaving 10 bases between the germline ends. The CDR3 extends over 12 amino acids. Germline V gives CDR1 SQVTM, CDR2 ANQGSEA. CDR3 coding DNA: TGCAGCGTTAGGGGGGGCGACTATGGCTACACCTTC. Its translation is CSVRGGDYGYTF.

This clone was detected only once. The chain has TRBV11-2 and TRBJ2-5; 12 nucleotides agree with TRBD2. The CDR3 loop spans 17 amino acids. In germline, CDR1 is SGHAT, CDR2 FQNNGV. The J segment lost 0 bases and the V segment lost 1 base, leaving 3 bases of the junction unmatched. The CDR3 reads CASSLGLAGAYQETQYF. CDR3 DNA sequence: TGTGCCAGCAGCTTAGGACTAGCGGGAGCTTACCAAGAGACCCAGTACTTC.

V usage is TRBV3-1 (or the pseudogene TRBV3-2) and J usage is TRBJ2-2; the match to TRBD2 covers 7 bases. This CDR3 is built from 15 residues. J was trimmed by 9 bases and V by 0 bases; bases with no gene match: 7. CDR1 and CDR2 (germline): LGHDT, YNNKEL (reference sequence). This CDR3 reads CASSQEERGGWELFF. The CDR3 nucleotides are TGTGCCAGCAGCCAAGAGGAGCGGGGAGGCTGGGAGCTGTTTTTT.

The chain is built from TRBV18 and TRBJ1-6, with a possible D match to TRBD1 (6 bases). V was clipped by 5 bases and J by 0 bases, with 8 bases between them. Germline V lookup: CDR1 KGHSH, CDR2 LQKENI. CDR3 size: 15 residues. CDR3 protein: CASSSDSSYNSPLHF. Written as DNA, the CDR3 is TGTGCCAGCTCATCGGACAGCTCCTATAATTCACCCCTCCACTTT.

This clone was picked up one time. Here the CDR3 DNA reads TGTGCCAGCAGCCGTCGGGGGTTCGGCTACACCTTC. It translates to CASSRRGFGYTF. The chain has TRBV5-8 and TRBJ1-2; D might be TRBD1 (5 bases). Trimming took off 4 bases at V and 8 bases at J, with 12 bases between the two ends. The germline CDR1 and CDR2 sequences are SGHTS and YDEGEE. The length of the CDR3 is 12 residues.

This rearrangement joins TRBV6-5 to TRBJ1-5, with a possible D match to TRBD1 (6 bases). Germline values: CDR1 MNHEY, CDR2 SVGAGI. This CDR3 is 16 amino acids long. Trimming stripped 4 bases from V and 0 bases from J, with 13 bases between. The CDR3 protein is CASSSMGAYSNQPQHF. The CDR3 DNA sequence: TGTGCCAGCAGTTCCATGGGGGCATATAGCAATCAGCCCCAGCATTTT.

The rearrangement links TRBV24-1 to TRBJ2-7; D is possibly TRBD1 (5 bases). Germline loops: CDR1 KGHDR, CDR2 SFDVKD. V was cut by 9 bases and J by 3 bases, with 23 bases left in between. The length of the CDR3 is 16 residues. The CDR3 region has the DNA TGTGCCACCGCCCGCAGGGTCCCAATACTACGCTACGAGCAGTACGTC. Its protein is CATARRVPILRYEQYV.

To note about this clone: This sample also contains other DNA sequences that code for the same CDR3. The gene calls are TRBV28 and TRBJ1-5, with TRBD1 identical over 8 bases. The V gene end was trimmed by 5 bases and the J gene end by 7 bases; junction bases not matched to a gene: 7. Germline V gene sequence: CDR1 MDHEN, CDR2 SYDVKM. The CDR3 covers 14 residues. CDR3 amino acids: CASSQDRAVQPQHF. The CDR3 DNA reads TGTGCCAGCAGTCAGGACAGGGCGGTGCAGCCCCAGCATTTT.

The DNA for the CDR3 is TGTGCCAGCAGTGTCCTAGCGGGAGTAAAAGATACGCAGTATTTT. Translating it yields CASSVLAGVKDTQYF. The V and J genes are TRBV25-1 and TRBJ2-3; 10 nucleotides line up with TRBD2. After removal of 4 bases from V and 5 bases from J, the junction contained 6 bases not matched to a gene. CDR1 and CDR2 (germline): MGHDK, SYGVNS. The CDR3 is 15 residues long.

The V and J genes are TRBV4-3 and TRBJ2-1, with 8 bases that match TRBD2. From germline, CDR1 is LGHNA and CDR2 YSLEER. The ends lost 8 bases at V and 0 bases at J; junction bases unmatched: 3. This CDR3 has 14 amino acids. The CDR3 DNA reads TGCGCCAGCGGGACTAGGGGCTCCTACAATGAGCAGTTCTTC. Residues: CASGTRGSYNEQFF.

The chain has TRBV4-1 and TRBJ2-1; 9 positions agree with TRBD1. There are 15 residues in the CDR3. Germline CDR1 MGHRA, CDR2 YSYEKL. J lost 5 bases, V lost 3 bases, and 5 bases had no gene match. CDR3: CASSHKGQGNNEQFF. DNA of the CDR3: TGCGCCAGCAGCCATAAGGGACAGGGAAACAATGAGCAGTTCTTC.

The chain employs TRBV7-8 and TRBJ2-5; the match to TRBD2 covers 13 bases. The CDR3 is made up of 16 amino acids. The V gene's germline CDR1 is SGHVS and CDR2 FQNEAQ. V trimming: 3 bases; J trimming: 5 bases; junction bases outside the gene matches: 6. Here the CDR3 reads CASSLMGLAGIETQYF. CDR3 bases: TGTGCCAGCAGCTTGATGGGACTAGCGGGAATCGAGACCCAGTACTTC.

The CDR3 is CASGQGSTNEKLFF. The DNA of the CDR3 is TGCGCCAGCGGACAGGGATCAACTAATGAAAAACTGTTTTTT. The rearrangement uses TRBV5-1 and TRBJ1-4, with 8 bases identical to TRBD1. CDR1 and CDR2 from the germline V gene are SGHRS and YFSETQ. V lost 7 bases and J lost 0; bases outside the gene matches: 2. This CDR3 has 14 amino acids. The entire variable domain, with the rest obtained from reference TRBV5-1 and TRBJ1-4, is as follows: KAGVTQTPRYLIKTRGQQVTLSCSPISGHRSVSWYQQTPGQGLQFLFEYFSETQRNKGNFPGRFSGRQFSNSRSEMNVSTLELGDSALYLCASGQGSTNEKLFFGSGTQLSVL.